This entry lists 27 T cell receptor beta chains sequenced from one sample in a study of blood T cell repertoires in COVID-19. The assay was immunoSEQ multiplex PCR, and TCRdb's table has in-frame clones only and misses some. The sample consists of about 310,000 clones, about 90% of them appearing once. Material: peripheral blood. The receptor set was obtained from a woman aged 40-49 years with COVID-19, enrolled during active disease.

V and J are TRBV14 and TRBJ2-7; 9 bases agree with TRBD1. The J segment lost 3 bases and the V segment lost 3 bases, leaving 9 bases of the junction unmatched. This CDR3 has 16 amino acids. CDR1 is SGHDN and CDR2 is FVKESK in the germline V gene. The CDR3 here is CASSQFPGTGYYEQYF. DNA of the CDR3: TGTGCCAGCAGCCAGTTCCCCGGGACAGGGTACTACGAGCAGTACTTC. Complete variable domain (other parts from reference TRBV14 and TRBJ2-7): EAGVTQFPSHSVIEKGQTVTLRCDPISGHDNLYWYRRVMGKEIKFLLHFVKESKQDESGMPNNRFLAERTGGTYSTLKVQPAELEDSGVYFCASSQFPGTGYYEQYFGPGTRLTVT.

This clone occurred once. The chain joins TRBV5-1 to TRBJ1-4, with 8 nucleotides matching TRBD1. This CDR3 contains 15 residues. J lost 2 bases, V lost 4 bases, and 4 bases had no gene match. CDR1 is SGHRS, CDR2 YFSETQ, per germline. The CDR3 loop is CASSKTGGTNEKLFF. In DNA form, the CDR3 reads TGCGCCAGCAGCAAAACAGGGGGTACTAATGAAAAACTGTTTTTT.

The chain uses TRBV19 and TRBJ2-3, with 9 bases lining up with TRBD2. This CDR3 region has 16 residues. With V trimmed by 2 bases and J by 4 bases, 7 bases remained unmatched. Germline V gives CDR1 LNHDA, CDR2 SQIVND (reference sequence). This CDR3 reads CASSILGGRGADTQYF. The CDR3 region has the DNA TGTGCCAGTAGTATACTGGGCGGGAGGGGGGCAGATACGCAGTATTTT.

The gene calls are TRBV19 and TRBJ2-7; 11 bases are a match to TRBD2. Germline V gene data show CDR1 as LNHDA and CDR2 as SQIVND (reference sequence). This CDR3 contains 14 residues. The V gene end was trimmed by 4 bases and the J gene end by 6 bases; junction bases not matched to a gene: 5. CDR3 in DNA: TGTGCCAGTAGTACCACTAGCGGGGGTTCCGAGCAGTACTTC. It specifies CASSTTSGGSEQYF.

The chain carries TRBV4-1 and TRBJ2-5, with 8 nucleotides matching TRBD2. The CDR3 sequence is 17 residues long. J gave up 2 bases and V 1 base, and 9 bases lay outside the gene matches. Germline values: CDR1 MGHRA, CDR2 YSYEKL. For the CDR3, the DNA is TGCGCCAGCAGCCAAGTACGCCCGGCTAGCGGGCAAGAGACCCAGTACTTC. Translation gives CASSQVRPASGQETQYF.

The V and J genes are TRBV7-2 and TRBJ2-5; the D is unclear. In germline, CDR1 is SGHTA, CDR2 FQGNSA. CDR3 length: 12 residues. V gave up 4 bases and J gave up 2 bases, with 5 bases separating them. Here the CDR3 reads CASSSLQETQYF. The CDR3 bases are TGTGCCAGCAGCTCGTTACAAGAGACCCAGTACTTC.

The rearrangement uses TRBV2 and TRBJ2-7; 8 bases agree with TRBD1. CDR3 length: 14 residues. Germline V lookup: CDR1 SNHLY, CDR2 FYNNEI. The V gene end was trimmed by 5 bases and the J gene end by 0 bases; junction bases not matched to a gene: 3. CDR3: CASSWTGLSYEQYF. DNA of the CDR3: TGTGCCAGCAGTTGGACAGGGCTCTCCTACGAGCAGTACTTC.

The rearrangement links TRBV28 to TRBJ1-2, with 9 positions matching TRBD1. Unmatched junction bases numbered 13, after V lost 6 bases and J lost 5 bases. CDR3 size: 16 residues. Germline V lookup: CDR1 MDHEN, CDR2 SYDVKM. The CDR3 DNA reads TGTGCCAGCAGCGCACAGGGGGCGGGTCCCCTTTATGGCTACACCTTC. Its translation is CASSAQGAGPLYGYTF.

The gene calls are TRBV21-1 and TRBJ2-3; TRBD2, the table's D call, was not compared with the DNA. TRBV21-1 corresponds to a pseudogene. The CDR3 is 16 residues long. The CDR3 loop reads CASSKALAGEEDTQYF. The DNA of the CDR3 is TGTGCCAGCAGCAAAGCCTTAGCGGGGGAGGAAGATACGCAGTATTTT.

The chain joins TRBV15 to TRBJ2-2, with 8 bases lining up with TRBD1. V lost 0 bases and J lost 5; bases outside the gene matches: 8. CDR1 is LNHNV and CDR2 is YYDKDF in the germline V gene (reference sequence). CDR3 length equals 17 residues. Here the CDR3 DNA reads TGTGCCACCAGCAGAGATCACCGGACAGGGTGGACCGGGGAGCTGTTTTTT. This encodes CATSRDHRTGWTGELFF.

The chain links TRBV2 to TRBJ1-2, with 9 bases aligning to TRBD1. V was pared by 5 bases and J by 6 bases, with 4 bases of the junction left unmatched. This CDR3 comprises 13 residues. CDR1 and CDR2 (germline): SNHLY, FYNNEI. The CDR3 reads CASSSGTGHGYTF. The CDR3 nucleotides read TGTGCCAGCAGTTCCGGGACAGGGCATGGCTACACCTTC.

The chain recombines TRBV28 with TRBJ1-2, with D possibly being TRBD1 (6 bases). The length of the CDR3 is 16 residues. Germline V lookup: CDR1 MDHEN, CDR2 SYDVKM. V was cut by 6 bases and J by 2 bases, with 19 bases left in between. CDR3 sequence: CASRRRFRDTNYGYTF. The CDR3 nucleotides read TGTGCCAGCAGGCGGAGGTTCCGGGACACGAACTATGGCTACACCTTC.

CDR3 amino acids: CATSSQTGYSTDTQYF. The CDR3 DNA is TGTGCCACCAGCTCTCAGACTGGCTATAGCACAGATACGCAGTATTTT. V is TRBV15 and J is TRBJ2-3; D gene uncertain. V was shortened by 5 bases and J by 0 bases, with 15 bases between the two germline ends. CDR3 length: 16 residues. Germline V gene data show CDR1 as LNHNV and CDR2 as YYDKDF (reference sequence). Based on the CDR3 plus reference TRBV15 and TRBJ2-3, the full variable domain is DAMVIQNPRYQVTQFGKPVTLSCSQTLNHNVMYWYQQKSSQAPKLLFHYYDKDFNNEADTPDNFQSRRPNTSFCFLDIRSPGLGDTAMYLCATSSQTGYSTDTQYFGPGTRLTVL.

The count of this clone is one. The CDR3 reads CASSTRDTEAFF. For the CDR3, the DNA is TGTGCCAGTAGCACGCGGGACACTGAAGCTTTCTTT. The chain uses TRBV19 and TRBJ1-1, with unresolved D. Germline V CDR1 and CDR2: LNHDA, SQIVND (reference sequence). The V and J ends lost 6 bases and 3 bases respectively, with 8 bases between them. The CDR3 is 12 residues long.

This clone occurred a few times. V and J are TRBV5-1 and TRBJ2-1; D uncertain. This CDR3 contains 13 residues. V was pared by 0 bases and J by 4 bases, with 5 bases between. Germline CDR1 and CDR2: SGHRS and YFSETQ. The CDR3 nucleotides are TGCGCCAGCAGCTTGGCCCTATACAATGAGCAGTTCTTC. Translation gives CASSLALYNEQFF.

Written as DNA, the CDR3 is TGTGCCAGTAGTCTCGGGACAGGGGGAAGCACTGAAGCTTTCTTT. This translates into CASSLGTGGSTEAFF. The chain uses TRBV19 and TRBJ1-1; TRBD1 agrees at 11 bases. The CDR3 length is 15 residues. Trimming cost V 5 bases and J 4 bases; bases outside gene matches: 6. Germline V CDR1 and CDR2: LNHDA, SQIVND (reference sequence).

CDR3 sequence reads: CASNKQGSSYNEQFF. CDR3 bases: TGTGCCAGTAATAAACAGGGTTCATCCTACAATGAGCAGTTCTTC. The chain is built from TRBV19 and TRBJ2-1, with D maybe TRBD1 (6 bases). Germline CDR1 reads LNHDA; CDR2 reads SQIVND (reference sequence). The length of the CDR3 is 15 residues. Trimming pared 7 bases from V and 1 base from J, leaving 14 bases between.

The chain combines TRBV19 with TRBJ2-7; D is perhaps TRBD2 (6 bases). V was clipped by 5 bases and J by 1 base, with 15 bases between them. The germline gives CDR1 LNHDA, CDR2 SQIVND (reference sequence). The CDR3 spans 15 residues. The CDR3 sequence is CASSELGGRSYEQYF. The CDR3 DNA sequence: TGTGCCAGTAGTGAGTTGGGGGGTAGATCCTACGAGCAGTACTTC.

This chain connects TRBV14 to TRBJ2-5, with 9 bases matching TRBD1. V was clipped by 3 bases and J by 4 bases; unmatched bases: 9. Germline CDR1 is SGHDN and CDR2 is FVKESK. This CDR3 comprises 16 residues. CDR3 bases: TGTGCCAGCAGCCACCAGACAGGGGGGGCCCCAGAGACCCAGTACTTC. The encoded protein is CASSHQTGGAPETQYF.

This clone was counted a single time. In DNA, the CDR3 is TGTGCCAGCAGCTCAGGGGGACCGAACACTGAAGCTTTCTTT. This codes for CASSSGGPNTEAFF. The V call is TRBV7-3, the J call TRBJ1-1, with TRBD1 matching over 7 bases. Trimming cost V 4 bases and J 1 base; bases outside gene matches: 3. Germline V gene data show CDR1 as SGHTA and CDR2 as FQGTGA. The CDR3 spans 14 residues.

This chain uses TRBV24-1 with TRBJ1-4, with 7 bases lining up with TRBD1. Germline CDR1 is KGHDR and CDR2 is SFDVKD. Trimming at V came to 5 bases and at J to 7 bases, leaving 6 bases not matched to a gene. This CDR3 comprises 14 residues. CDR3 sequence (DNA): TGTGCCACCAGTGCGACAGGGCCAATTGAAAAACTGTTTTTT. It encodes CATSATGPIEKLFF.

V usage is TRBV27 and J usage is TRBJ2-3, with 8 nucleotides matching TRBD2. The V and J ends lost 5 bases and 6 bases, in that order; junction bases with no gene match: 19. The CDR3 is made up of 18 amino acids. Looked up from germline, CDR1 is MNHEY and CDR2 is SMNVEV (reference sequence). DNA for the CDR3: TGTGCCAGCAGTCTAAGGGGAGCGGGAGTCCGGTCCCCCGATACGCAGTATTTT. It encodes CASSLRGAGVRSPDTQYF.

The chain links TRBV27 to TRBJ1-2, with D maybe TRBD1 (5 bases). V was clipped by 0 bases and J by 6 bases, with 14 bases between them. CDR1 is MNHEY and CDR2 is SMNVEV in the germline V gene (reference sequence). The CDR3 totals 15 residues. The CDR3 DNA reads as TGTGCCAGCAGTTTATCAATTCGGGGGAGCGATGGCTACACCTTC. Its protein is CASSLSIRGSDGYTF.

This clone was found once. This chain links TRBV18 with TRBJ1-4; 9 bases fit TRBD1. CDR1 is KGHSH, CDR2 LQKENI, per germline. V was clipped by 3 bases and J by 7 bases; unmatched bases: 6. This CDR3 is built from 15 residues. CDR3 sequence (DNA): TGTGCCAGCTCACCCACAGGGGGCTGGGGTGAAAAACTGTTTTTT. Amino acids: CASSPTGGWGEKLFF.

The J gene is TRBJ2-3, the V gene TRBV7-9; 9 bases agree with TRBD1. CDR1 is SEHNR, CDR2 FQNEAQ, per germline (reference sequence). Losses at the gene ends were 4 bases for V and 1 base for J; bases not matched to a gene: 3. The length of the CDR3 is 15 residues. Here the CDR3 reads CASSSGQGGTDTQYF. For the CDR3, the DNA is TGTGCCAGCAGCTCGGGACAGGGCGGCACAGATACGCAGTATTTT.

In its sample, this clone was seen once. The chain joins TRBV18 to TRBJ2-3; TRBD1 might be the D (5 bases). Germline values: CDR1 KGHSH, CDR2 LQKENI. This CDR3 has 15 amino acids. Trimming removed 6 bases at V and 5 bases at J, with 18 bases between. Here the CDR3 DNA reads TGTGCCAGCTCCTTTGCTGGCAGGGCCCAAGATACGCAGTATTTT. Translated: CASSFAGRAQDTQYF.

This chain joins TRBV28 and TRBJ1-1; D call uncertain. The CDR3 consists of 14 residues. In germline, CDR1 is MDHEN, CDR2 SYDVKM. The V and J ends lost 6 bases and 0 bases respectively, with 11 bases between them. CDR3 amino acids: CASRSRLLNTEAFF. The CDR3 DNA reads as TGTGCCAGCAGGTCGCGACTCTTGAACACTGAAGCTTTCTTT.